This T cell receptor beta chain stems from a study of OX40 agonist ivuxolimab in advanced cancers. The data were produced by immunoSEQ multiplex PCR, yet TCRdb's version contains in-frame clones alone and is incomplete. The table shows some 40,000 clones, with roughly nine tenths occurring only once. The germline V gene has CDR1 MNHEY and CDR2 SVGAGI. The CDR3 runs to 14 residues. Losses at the gene ends were 5 bases for V and 3 bases for J; bases not matched to a gene: 5. This clonotype originated in an adult with an advanced solid tumor such as melanoma, head and neck, liver or kidney cancer. Sequenced material: CD4+ or CD8+ T cells sorted from blood, taken in a trial of the OX40 agonist ivuxolimab. The J gene is TRBJ2-5, the V gene TRBV6-5, with 8 bases fitting TRBD1. CDR3 amino acids: CASSRGTGEETQYF. The CDR3 DNA reads TGTGCCAGCAGTAGAGGGACAGGAGAAGAGACCCAGTACTTC.